The 31 T cell receptor beta chains below were found in one sample sequenced in a study of cytotoxic CD8 clonotypes in ibrutinib-treated CLL. Libraries were prepared by immunoSEQ multiplex PCR; TCRdb keeps only in-frame clonotypes and omits some of them. This table holds 65,000 to 80,000 clones, approximately 87% found once. The specimen comprised PBMCs, sampled after 24 months of ibrutinib treatment. The receptors were gathered from a human donor with chronic lymphocytic leukemia.

About this clone itself: Compared with germline, one end of the junction differs, possibly owing to a read error. This chain connects TRBV7-7 to TRBJ2-1; D perhaps matches TRBD2 (6 bases). Germline CDR1 is SSHAT and CDR2 is FNYEAQ (reference sequence). This CDR3 region has 15 residues. This CDR3 is CASSLAPGVPNEQFF. The DNA for the CDR3 is TGTGCTAGCAGCTTAGCCCCGGGAGTCCCCAATGAGCAGTTCTTC.

CDR3 coding DNA: TGCGCCAGCAGCCAAGACGACAGGGAACGAGATACGCAGTATTTT. It specifies CASSQDDRERDTQYF. The gene calls are TRBV4-1 and TRBJ2-3; TRBD1 matches at 7 bases. This CDR3 has 15 residues. Trimming took 0 bases from V and 5 from J; bases not matched to a gene: 5. The germline V gene encodes CDR1 MGHRA and CDR2 YSYEKL.

The genes are TRBV7-2 and TRBJ2-7; D is undetermined. V lost 1 base to trimming and J lost 3 bases, with 10 bases between them. Germline assignment: CDR1 SGHTA and CDR2 FQGNSA. This CDR3 is built from 14 residues. DNA of the CDR3: TGTGCCAGCAGCTTAGTACGGACCGGCTACGAGCAGTACTTC. Protein sequence: CASSLVRTGYEQYF.

The chain recombines TRBV25-1 with TRBJ2-7; D gene uncertain. The CDR3 extends over 10 amino acids. V was pared by 9 bases and J by 9 bases, with 12 bases between. Germline CDR1 is MGHDK and CDR2 is SYGVNS. CDR3 DNA: TGTGCCAGTCATTCTGGTCGGCAGTACTTC. This sequence encodes CASHSGRQYF.

The gene calls are TRBV5-1 and TRBJ2-5, with TRBD2 matching over 9 bases. The CDR3 covers 14 residues. V dropped 4 bases and J dropped 6; count of bases not matched to a gene: 7. From germline, CDR1 is SGHRS and CDR2 YFSETQ. The CDR3 loop reads CASSVSGSSKTQYF. As DNA, the CDR3 is TGCGCCAGCAGCGTTAGCGGGAGCAGTAAGACCCAGTACTTC.

The chain couples TRBV28 to TRBJ2-3; D call uncertain. Germline values: CDR1 MDHEN, CDR2 SYDVKM. CDR3 size: 14 residues. V was pared by 7 bases and J by 5 bases, with 16 bases between. Here the CDR3 DNA reads TGTGCCAGCACCCTTGACCCAAGGCTAGATACGCAGTATTTT. Translation gives CASTLDPRLDTQYF.

This sequence joins TRBV5-1 and TRBJ2-1; D perhaps matches TRBD2 (6 bases). V shed 0 bases and J shed 5 bases, with 21 bases lying between them. CDR3 size: 18 residues. Germline-derived CDR1 and CDR2 are SGHRS and YFSETQ. CDR3 residues: CASSLAVLAQGTNNEQFF. DNA of the CDR3: TGCGCCAGCAGCTTGGCGGTGCTAGCGCAGGGAACGAACAATGAGCAGTTCTTC.

V is TRBV19 and J is TRBJ2-4; a possible D gene is TRBD2 (7 bases). This CDR3 is built from 17 residues. Trimming removed 3 bases at V and 3 bases at J, with 18 bases between. Germline CDR1 reads LNHDA; CDR2 reads SQIVND (reference sequence). In DNA, the CDR3 is TGTGCCAGTAGTATGGGAGGCGCGGGGGCCGACAAAAACATTCAGTACTTC. It yields the protein CASSMGGAGADKNIQYF.

The rearrangement links TRBV19 to TRBJ2-1, with a possible D match to TRBD2 (5 bases). Trimming took off 2 bases at V and 2 bases at J, with 10 bases between the two ends. The V gene's germline CDR1 is LNHDA and CDR2 SQIVND (reference sequence). The CDR3 has 15 residues. The CDR3 region is CASSISSGTYNEQFF. The CDR3 DNA sequence: TGTGCCAGTAGTATATCAAGCGGTACCTACAATGAGCAGTTCTTC. Full variable domain (missing parts from reference TRBV19 and TRBJ2-1): DGGITQSPKYLFRKEGQNVTLSCEQNLNHDAMYWYRQDPGQGLRLIYYSQIVNDFQKGDIAEGYSVSREKKESFPLTVTSAQKNPTAFYLCASSISSGTYNEQFFGPGTRLTVL.

This chain uses TRBV7-2 with TRBJ2-3; possibly TRBD2 for D (6 bases). Germline lookup yields CDR1 SGHTA and CDR2 FQGNSA. The CDR3 sequence is 15 residues long. Deletions cut 2 bases from V and 1 base from J, with 10 bases between. The CDR3 spells CASSLTGAGTDTQYF. The CDR3 DNA sequence: TGTGCCAGCAGCTTAACGGGAGCGGGCACAGATACGCAGTATTTT.

This rearrangement joins TRBV6-5 to TRBJ1-2; D gene unclear. Germline V CDR1 and CDR2: MNHEY, SVGAGI. CDR3 length: 14 residues. V lost 2 bases, J lost 7 bases, and 14 bases lay in between. CDR3 amino acids: CASSYRAGMTGYTF. The CDR3 coding sequence is TGTGCCAGCAGTTACCGGGCCGGGATGACTGGCTACACCTTC.

This rearrangement joins TRBV2 to TRBJ2-1, with 11 bases lining up with TRBD2. The CDR3 totals 15 residues. Trimming took 6 bases from V and 8 from J; bases not matched to a gene: 9. Germline V gene data show CDR1 as SNHLY and CDR2 as FYNNEI. The CDR3 is CASRLLAGGQDEQFF. In DNA, the CDR3 is TGTGCCAGCAGATTGCTAGCGGGAGGTCAGGATGAGCAGTTCTTC.

The chain recombines TRBV7-9 with TRBJ2-6, with D perhaps TRBD1 or TRBD2 (6 bases each). Trimming left V 3 bases short and J 2 bases short, with 8 bases between. The CDR3 totals 15 residues. Germline V gives CDR1 SEHNR, CDR2 FQNEAQ (reference sequence). CDR3 sequence: CASSLGGPGANVLTF. Written as DNA, the CDR3 is TGTGCCAGCAGCTTGGGGGGCCCTGGGGCCAACGTCCTGACTTTC.

This clone was counted a few times. The chain is built from TRBV2 and TRBJ1-4; TRBD1 matches at 7 bases. Trimming at V came to 3 bases and at J to 5 bases, leaving 6 bases not matched to a gene. The CDR3 is 15 residues long. CDR1 and CDR2 (germline): SNHLY, FYNNEI. The CDR3 here is CASSDRQGGNEKLFF. In DNA, the CDR3 is TGTGCCAGCAGTGATCGACAGGGTGGGAATGAAAAACTGTTTTTT.

V usage is TRBV7-2 and J usage is TRBJ2-5; 7 nucleotides match TRBD1. CDR3 size: 15 residues. V was pared by 3 bases and J by 2 bases, with 6 bases of the junction left unmatched. The germline V gene has CDR1 SGHTA and CDR2 FQGNSA. CDR3 residues: CASSFTGTEQETQYF. The CDR3 bases are TGTGCCAGCAGCTTCACCGGGACAGAGCAAGAGACCCAGTACTTC.

The chain joins TRBV11-3 to TRBJ2-1; D remains unclear. Trimming removed 2 bases from V and 7 bases from J, with 15 bases in between. The CDR3 extends over 15 amino acids. CDR1 and CDR2 (germline): SGHNT, YENEEA. CDR3 bases: TGTGCCAGCAGCTTAAGGGCCACGACCTCTAATGAGCAGTTCTTC. Protein: CASSLRATTSNEQFF.

V is TRBV29-1 and J is TRBJ2-5; D tentatively reads TRBD1 or TRBD2 (5 bases each). Germline V gene sequence: CDR1 SQVTM, CDR2 ANQGSEA. Trimming left V 7 bases short and J 7 bases short, with 16 bases between. The CDR3 is made up of 12 amino acids. The CDR3 nucleotides read TGCAGCGCCGGGACGGCCAGGTGGACCCAGTACTTC. This codes for CSAGTARWTQYF.

In this sample, this clone is medium-sized. The V gene is TRBV15, the J gene TRBJ2-7, with D perhaps matching TRBD1 (6 bases). This CDR3 has 14 residues. Germline V gives CDR1 LNHNV, CDR2 YYDKDF (reference sequence). V was clipped by 5 bases and J by 1 base, with 12 bases between them. The CDR3 DNA sequence: TGTGCCACCAGCCAACAGGGAGATTCCTACGAGCAGTACTTC. Translating it yields CATSQQGDSYEQYF.

In its sample, this clone was seen a few times. J is TRBJ2-3 and V is TRBV7-6; no clear D gene. The germline V gene has CDR1 SGHVS and CDR2 FNYEAQ. The CDR3 runs 15 residues. V was cut by 5 bases and J by 0 bases, with 12 bases left in between. CDR3 residues: CASSRVPQSTDTQYF. Written as DNA, the CDR3 is TGTGCCAGCAGCCGCGTCCCCCAGAGCACAGATACGCAGTATTTT.

This chain uses TRBV27 with TRBJ1-2; possible D gene TRBD1, 5 bases. Germline V gene sequence: CDR1 MNHEY, CDR2 SMNVEV (reference sequence). Trimming cost V 3 bases and J 5 bases, with 19 bases left between them. The CDR3 extends over 16 amino acids. The CDR3 sequence: CASSFITNAGGYGYTF. The CDR3 DNA sequence: TGTGCCAGCAGTTTTATAACTAACGCGGGGGGATATGGCTACACCTTC.

The chain joins TRBV14 to TRBJ2-7, with TRBD2 identical over 9 bases. The CDR3 totals 15 residues. V shed 3 bases and J 2 bases; nucleotides not matched to a gene: 5. CDR1 is SGHDN and CDR2 is FVKESK in the germline V gene. The DNA for the CDR3 is TGTGCCAGCAGCCACCATATAGCGGGGGCCTACGAGCAGTACTTC. Protein: CASSHHIAGAYEQYF.

The V call is TRBV13, the J call TRBJ2-7, with 9 bases fitting TRBD2. V was pared by 0 bases and J by 2 bases, with 2 bases of the junction left unmatched. The CDR3 has 15 residues. Germline V gene lookup returns CDR1 PRHDT and CDR2 FYEKMQ (reference sequence). The CDR3 spells CASSLGTSGTYEQYF. DNA for the CDR3: TGTGCCAGCAGCTTAGGGACTAGCGGAACCTACGAGCAGTACTTC.

The J gene is TRBJ2-1, the V gene TRBV5-4, with 8 bases aligning to TRBD1. V was clipped by 6 bases and J by 8 bases; unmatched bases: 7. Germline V gene lookup returns CDR1 SGHNT and CDR2 YYREEE (reference sequence). The CDR3 extends over 13 amino acids. The CDR3 sequence: CASNSPGGHEQFF. Here the CDR3 DNA reads TGTGCCAGCAATTCCCCAGGGGGCCATGAGCAGTTCTTC.

The chain links TRBV5-4 to TRBJ1-5; a possible D gene is TRBD1 (6 bases). The ends were cut back, 0 bases at V and 2 bases at J, with 9 bases in the middle. Per the germline V gene, CDR1 is SGHNT and CDR2 is YYREEE (reference sequence). The CDR3 runs 15 residues. This CDR3 is CASSLAPGGNQPQHF. In nucleotides, the CDR3 is TGTGCCAGCAGCTTGGCCCCAGGGGGCAATCAGCCCCAGCATTTT.

The rearrangement joins TRBV5-1 to TRBJ1-2; D gene uncertain. This CDR3 is built from 16 residues. Trimming stripped 0 bases from V and 1 base from J, with 13 bases between. Germline V gene lookup returns CDR1 SGHRS and CDR2 YFSETQ. The chain's CDR3 is CASSLGGLSGNYGYTF. The CDR3 region has the DNA TGCGCCAGCAGCTTGGGGGGTCTATCGGGTAACTATGGCTACACCTTC.

The chain employs TRBV27 and TRBJ2-7; 8 bases are shared with TRBD2. The germline CDR1 and CDR2 sequences are MNHEY and SMNVEV (reference sequence). Germline trimming cut 1 base from V and 5 bases from J; bases unmatched to any gene: 10. The CDR3 is 16 amino acids. Written as DNA, the CDR3 is TGTGCCAGCAGTTTATTAGGGACTAGGTCCGGGAACGAGCAGTACTTC. It yields the protein CASSLLGTRSGNEQYF.

The chain is built from TRBV18 and TRBJ1-2; the D is unclear. Between the trimmed V and J ends, which lost 2 bases and 4 bases, there was a span of 8 bases. This CDR3 contains 13 residues. Looked up from germline, CDR1 is KGHSH and CDR2 is LQKENI. The CDR3 spells CASSPDGSYGYTF. The CDR3 region has the DNA TGTGCCAGCTCACCAGACGGGAGCTATGGCTACACCTTC.

This chain links TRBV14 with TRBJ2-2; D unclear. Germline V gene data show CDR1 as SGHDN and CDR2 as FVKESK. V was shortened by 0 bases and J by 0 bases, with 8 bases between the two germline ends. CDR3 length equals 16 residues. CDR3 residues: CASSQELVANTGELFF. The CDR3 DNA follows: TGTGCCAGCAGCCAAGAACTGGTCGCGAACACCGGGGAGCTGTTTTTT.

This clone was seen a few times. The CDR3 sequence: CASSLAQGLNTEAFF. CDR3 nucleotide sequence: TGTGCCAGCAGCTTGGCCCAGGGGTTGAACACTGAAGCTTTCTTT. V is TRBV5-4 and J is TRBJ1-1; D is possibly TRBD1 (6 bases). The V gene's germline CDR1 is SGHNT and CDR2 YYREEE (reference sequence). The CDR3 extends over 15 amino acids. The V gene lost 0 bases and the J gene lost 0 bases, with 9 bases spanning the gap. Full variable domain (remainder filled in from reference TRBV5-4 and TRBJ1-1): ETGVTQSPTHLIKTRGQQVTLRCSSQSGHNTVSWYQQALGQGPQFIFQYYREEENGRGNFPPRFSGLQFPNYSSELNVNALELDDSALYLCASSLAQGLNTEAFFGQGTRLTVV.

This clone was seen a handful of times. The rearrangement joins TRBV19 to TRBJ2-1; D is undetermined. The CDR3 sequence is 11 residues long. V lost 4 bases and J lost 4, with 2 bases in between. Germline assignment: CDR1 LNHDA and CDR2 SQIVND (reference sequence). The CDR3 sequence: CASSSYNEQFF. The CDR3 nucleotides are TGTGCCAGTAGTAGTTACAATGAGCAGTTCTTC.

The DNA for the CDR3 is TGTGCCAGCAGCTTATCCGGCGCGAGGAATGAGCAGTTCTTC. This gives the protein CASSLSGARNEQFF. The chain uses TRBV7-7 and TRBJ2-1; D remains unclear. V shed 2 bases and J shed 7 bases, with 12 bases lying between them. The CDR3 totals 14 residues. Per germline, CDR1 SSHAT and CDR2 FNYEAQ (reference sequence). Drawing the rest from reference TRBV7-7 and TRBJ2-1, the complete variable domain is GAGVSQSPRYKVTKRGQDVTLRCDPISSHATLYWYQQALGQGPEFLTYFNYEAQPDKSGLPSDRFSAERPEGSISTLTIQRTEQRDSAMYRCASSLSGARNEQFFGPGTRLTVL.